The 15 T cell receptor beta chains below were found in one sample sequenced in a study of CD8+CD57+ T cells in acquired aplastic anemia (dated by TCRdb to 2016 to 2019). Data came from an Illumina HiSeq 2000. TCR beta VDJ combination and CDR3 sequence profiling used genomic DNA as the template. TCRdb's own reprocessing of the public reads used fastp at Q25 and MiXCR and kept productive beta chains. Rows are combined by CDR3 protein, so each entry shows the most common genes and DNA. The sample data list some 140,000 distinct CDR3 sequences, and 40% to 65% of these were observed just once. The ten largest clones capture roughly 12% of the sample. Flow cytometry had shown CD8+CD57+ cell expansion in the patients selected for sequencing. Sequenced: sorted CD4+, CD8+, or CD8+CD57+ T cells (not recorded which) from PBMCs. These receptors were collected from a human donor with aplastic anemia.

This clonotype was seen only once. The chain employs TRBV6-1 and TRBJ1-5; D possibly corresponds to TRBD1 (5 bases). V lost 0 bases, J lost 2 bases, and 11 bases lay in between. The CDR3 runs to 16 residues. The germline CDR1 and CDR2 sequences are MNHNS and SASEGT. The CDR3 loop reads CASSEAWGVGNQPQHF. For the CDR3, the DNA is TGTGCCAGCAGTGAAGCGTGGGGGGTCGGCAATCAGCCCCAGCATTTT.

Many counts were recorded for this clonotype. The CDR3 loop reads CASSLSQGTSYEQYF. CDR3 in DNA: TGTGCCAGCAGCTTATCACAGGGTACCTCTTACGAGCAGTACTTC. The chain has TRBV7-9 and TRBJ2-7, with a possible D match to TRBD1 (6 bases). Trimming shortened V by 2 bases and J by 4 bases, and 15 bases separated the two germline ends. Germline V gene lookup returns CDR1 SEHNR and CDR2 FQNEAQ (reference sequence). The CDR3 runs to 15 residues.

There are many counts of this clonotype. Compared with germline, one end of the junction differs, possibly owing to a read error. The chain uses TRBV5-1 and TRBJ2-7, with a weak D call TRBD1 (6 bases). The V gene's germline CDR1 is SGHRS and CDR2 YFSETQ. This CDR3 has 14 residues. CDR3 in amino acids: CASSLGTGPYEQYF. The CDR3 nucleotides read TGTGCCAGCAGCTTAGGTACAGGGCCTTACGAGCAGTACTTC. Using reference TRBV5-1 and TRBJ2-7 for the parts outside the CDR3, the full variable domain is KAGVTQTPRYLIKTRGQQVTLSCSPISGHRSVSWYQQTPGQGLQFLFEYFSETQRNKGNFPGRFSGRQFSNSRSEMNVSTLELGDSALYLCASSLGTGPYEQYFGPGTRLTVT.

This chain links TRBV9 with TRBJ2-7; 7 bases map to TRBD1. Trimming at V came to 4 bases and at J to 3 bases, leaving 10 bases not matched to a gene. This CDR3 spans 15 amino acids. Germline CDR1 reads SGDLS; CDR2 reads YYNGEE. The CDR3 DNA follows: TGTGCCAGCAGCCGCGCTGGGGGACAGTACTACGAGCAGTACTTC. The encoded protein is CASSRAGGQYYEQYF.

This chain links TRBV19 with TRBJ2-5; possibly TRBD2 for D (5 bases). This CDR3 contains 15 residues. V lost 3 bases and J lost 6, with 17 bases in between. Germline values: CDR1 LNHDA, CDR2 SQIVND (reference sequence). CDR3 sequence (DNA): TGTGCCAGTAGTATTGGGAGCGGACTTAGGAAGACCCAGTACTTC. Amino acid sequence: CASSIGSGLRKTQYF.

This chain uses TRBV30 with TRBJ1-5; the match to TRBD1 covers 7 bases. V trimming: 1 base; J trimming: 4 bases; junction bases outside the gene matches: 16. Per germline, CDR1 GTSNPN and CDR2 SVGIG (reference sequence). The CDR3 has 18 amino acids. The CDR3 loop is CAWSALPRQGERNQPQHF. The CDR3 nucleotides are TGTGCCTGGAGTGCTCTACCCCGACAGGGAGAAAGGAATCAGCCCCAGCATTTT. The full variable domain, its missing parts supplied by reference TRBV30 and TRBJ1-5, is SQTIHQWPATLVQPVGSPLSLECTVEGTSNPNLYWYRQAAGRGLQLLFYSVGIGQISSEVPQNLSASRPQDRQFILSSKKLLLSDSGFYLCAWSALPRQGERNQPQHFGDGTRLSIL.

The chain combines TRBV20-1 with TRBJ2-1; TRBD2 aligns across 7 bases. The trim removed 1 base at V and 0 bases at J, leaving 12 bases unmatched. Per the germline V gene, CDR1 is DFQATT and CDR2 is SNEGSKA (reference sequence). The CDR3 has 18 amino acids. This CDR3 reads CSARGGGSGSSSYNEQFF. CDR3 coding DNA: TGCAGTGCTAGAGGGGGCGGTAGCGGGTCGAGCTCCTACAATGAGCAGTTCTTC.

This clonotype was picked up many times. J is TRBJ1-1 and V is TRBV7-9; 10 nucleotides line up with TRBD1. The CDR3 runs 14 residues. The germline V gene has CDR1 SEHNR and CDR2 FQNEAQ (reference sequence). J was trimmed by 2 bases and V by 5 bases; bases with no gene match: 2. CDR3 region: CASSPTGGNTEAFF. CDR3 bases: TGTGCCAGCAGCCCGACAGGGGGCAACACTGAAGCTTTCTTT.

This clonotype was counted a single time. The chain combines TRBV9 with TRBJ2-7; D is ambiguous. V lost 4 bases to trimming and J lost 0 bases, with 14 bases between them. The length of the CDR3 is 15 residues. CDR1 is SGDLS, CDR2 YYNGEE, per germline. The CDR3 DNA is TGTGCCAGCAGCCCCTTCGACGGTGCCTCCTACGAGCAGTACTTC. This gives the protein CASSPFDGASYEQYF.

V gene TRBV20-1 combines with J gene TRBJ2-5, with a possible D match to TRBD2 (7 bases). This CDR3 is 16 amino acids long. CDR1 is DFQATT, CDR2 SNEGSKA, per germline (reference sequence). The V gene lost 5 bases and the J gene lost 7 bases, with 26 bases spanning the gap. The CDR3 sequence is CSARLTSGGPDRTQYF. CDR3 bases: TGCAGTGCTCGCCTAACCTCGGGGGGCCCTGACAGGACCCAGTACTTC.

This clonotype was observed at least ten times. This chain uses TRBV4-1 with TRBJ2-5; 12 bases align to TRBD2. The germline gives CDR1 MGHRA, CDR2 YSYEKL. The CDR3 contains 17 residues. With V trimmed by 4 bases and J by 3 bases, 9 bases remained unmatched. Here the CDR3 DNA reads TGCGCCAGCAGCCCCGCTACTAGCGGGGGGCCAAAAGAGACCCAGTACTTC. Protein: CASSPATSGGPKETQYF.

This clonotype was counted ten times or more. J is TRBJ2-7 and V is TRBV2, with a possible D match to TRBD1 (6 bases). With 6 bases removed from V and 2 bases from J, the gap between germline ends came to 17 bases. Per germline, CDR1 SNHLY and CDR2 FYNNEI. This CDR3 has 15 amino acids. The CDR3 region has the DNA TGTGCCAGCAGAGCCGGAGGCAGGGGCCCCTACGAGCAGTACTTC. Protein: CASRAGGRGPYEQYF.

This clonotype was counted at least ten times. The chain combines TRBV5-8 with TRBJ2-1; D remains ambiguous. CDR3 length: 12 residues. The germline V gene has CDR1 SGHTS and CDR2 YDEGEE. V was pared by 2 bases and J by 7 bases, with 7 bases between. In DNA form, the CDR3 reads TGTGCCAGCAGCTTCGCCTTAAATGAGCAGTTCTTC. Its translation: CASSFALNEQFF.

The gene calls are TRBV13 and TRBJ1-3; maybe TRBD1 (6 bases). The CDR3 totals 15 residues. V was trimmed by 3 bases and J by 0 bases, leaving 9 bases between them. Germline V CDR1 and CDR2: PRHDT, FYEKMQ (reference sequence). CDR3 bases: TGTGCCAGCAGCTTGCGACAGGTCTCTGGAAACACCATATATTTT. Residues: CASSLRQVSGNTIYF.

Remarks on this clonotype: This may be a read error, as it is one base from a much larger clone. This chain uses TRBV6-1 with TRBJ2-5; D might be TRBD1 or TRBD2, each matching 5 bases. The germline gives CDR1 MNHNS, CDR2 SASEGT. This CDR3 spans 14 amino acids. V was trimmed by 5 bases and J by 7 bases, leaving 17 bases between them. Here the CDR3 DNA reads TGTGCCAGCAGTCCGGGGCCCGGTCGAGGGACCCAGTACTTC. The encoded protein is CASSPGPGRGTQYF.